A selection of T cell receptor beta chains follows, all from one sample in a study of blood T cells in healthy people across ages. TCRdb processed the 5' RACE reads anew with MiXCR; each CDR3 protein has one entry. The profile shows about 510,000 distinct CDR3 sequences, roughly a quarter of them singletons. The sample also formed part of further work on T cells of mothers and their children.

Sequencing was carried out using blood. The receptors shown here come from a boy between 2 and 10 years old in good health. Both conserved end residues are trimmed from each CDR3. Not all rows give a size; the values are once, few, many and, for expanded clones, a class.

V gene,J gene,clone size,CDR3 protein
TRBV6-2/TRBV6-3,TRBJ1-1,few,ASSYPRDRGPVEAF
TRBV29-1,TRBJ1-4,NA,SVARDRNEKLF
TRBV21-1,TRBJ2-7,NA,ASLSSEADCYEQY
TRBV29-1,TRBJ1-1,NA,SAGSEVNTEAF
TRBV5-1,TRBJ2-6,few,ASSFTPSTGANVLT
TRBV3-1,TRBJ2-1,NA,ASSQGAGEQF
TRBV12-5,TRBJ1-1,NA,ASGLVIQGPEAF
TRBV9,TRBJ1-2,NA,ASSVAGTYGYT
TRBV27,TRBJ1-5,NA,ASSATCSNQPQH
TRBV20-1,TRBJ2-3,NA,SAREPEADTQY
TRBV6-5,TRBJ1-3,NA,ASSRRGGSGNTIY
TRBV7-2,NA,NA,ASSLVAGTYEQY